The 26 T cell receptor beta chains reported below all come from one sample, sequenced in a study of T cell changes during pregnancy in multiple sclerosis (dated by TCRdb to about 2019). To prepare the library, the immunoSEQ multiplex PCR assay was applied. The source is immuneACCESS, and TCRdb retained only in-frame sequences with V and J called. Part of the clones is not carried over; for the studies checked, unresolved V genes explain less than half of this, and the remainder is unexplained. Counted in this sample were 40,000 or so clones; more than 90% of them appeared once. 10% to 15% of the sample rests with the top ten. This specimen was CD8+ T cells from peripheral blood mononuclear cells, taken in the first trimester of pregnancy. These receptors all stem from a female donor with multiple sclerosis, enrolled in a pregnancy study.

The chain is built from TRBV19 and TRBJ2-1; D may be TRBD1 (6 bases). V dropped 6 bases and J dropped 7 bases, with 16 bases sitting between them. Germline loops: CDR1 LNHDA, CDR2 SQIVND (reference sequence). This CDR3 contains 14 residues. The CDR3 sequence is CASRQGYGLNEQFF. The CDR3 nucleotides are TGTGCCAGTAGACAGGGCTACGGATTAAATGAGCAGTTCTTC. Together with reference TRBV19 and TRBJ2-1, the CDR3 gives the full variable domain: DGGITQSPKYLFRKEGQNVTLSCEQNLNHDAMYWYRQDPGQGLRLIYYSQIVNDFQKGDIAEGYSVSREKKESFPLTVTSAQKNPTAFYLCASRQGYGLNEQFFGPGTRLTVL.

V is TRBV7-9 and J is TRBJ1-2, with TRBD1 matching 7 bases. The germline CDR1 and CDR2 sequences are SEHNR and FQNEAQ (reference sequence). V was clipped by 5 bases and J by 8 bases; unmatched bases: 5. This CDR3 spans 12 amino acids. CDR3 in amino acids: CASSPGGKGYTF. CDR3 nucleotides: TGTGCCAGCAGCCCAGGGGGAAAGGGCTACACCTTC. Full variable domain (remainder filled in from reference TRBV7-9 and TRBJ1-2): DTGVSQNPRHKITKRGQNVTFRCDPISEHNRLYWYRQTLGQGPEFLTYFQNEAQLEKSRLLSDRFSAERPKGSFSTLEIQRTEQGDSAMYLCASSPGGKGYTFGSGTRLTVV.

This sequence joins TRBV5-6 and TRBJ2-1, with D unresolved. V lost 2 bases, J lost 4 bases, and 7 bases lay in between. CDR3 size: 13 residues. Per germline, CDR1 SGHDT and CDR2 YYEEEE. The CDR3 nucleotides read TGTGCCAGCAGCTTAGACTTATACAATGAGCAGTTCTTC. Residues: CASSLDLYNEQFF.

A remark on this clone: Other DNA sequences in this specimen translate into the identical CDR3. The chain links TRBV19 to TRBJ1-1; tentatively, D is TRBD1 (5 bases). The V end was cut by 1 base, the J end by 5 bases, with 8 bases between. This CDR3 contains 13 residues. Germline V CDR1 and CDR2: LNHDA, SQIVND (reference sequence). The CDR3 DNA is TGTGCCAGTAGTATAGGCGGGGGTACTGAAGCTTTCTTT. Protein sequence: CASSIGGGTEAFF.

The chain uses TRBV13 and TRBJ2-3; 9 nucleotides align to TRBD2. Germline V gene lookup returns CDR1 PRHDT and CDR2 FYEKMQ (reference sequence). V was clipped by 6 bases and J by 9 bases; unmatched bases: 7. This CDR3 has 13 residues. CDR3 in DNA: TGTGCCAGCAGGCGGGGGGGTCTCGAGACGCAGTATTTT. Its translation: CASRRGGLETQYF.

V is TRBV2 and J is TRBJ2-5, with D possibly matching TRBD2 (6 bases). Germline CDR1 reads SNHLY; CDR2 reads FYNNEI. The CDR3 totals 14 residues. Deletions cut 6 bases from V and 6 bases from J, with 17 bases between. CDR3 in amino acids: CASSDPTSMKTQYF. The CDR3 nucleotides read TGTGCCAGCAGCGACCCGACTAGTATGAAGACCCAGTACTTC.

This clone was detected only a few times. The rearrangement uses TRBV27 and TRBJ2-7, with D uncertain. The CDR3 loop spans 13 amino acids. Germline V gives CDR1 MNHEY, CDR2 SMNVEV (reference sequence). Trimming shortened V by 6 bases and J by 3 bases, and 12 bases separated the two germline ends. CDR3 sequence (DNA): TGTGCCAGCAGCTCAAAACTGCACTACGAGCAGTACTTC. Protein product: CASSSKLHYEQYF.

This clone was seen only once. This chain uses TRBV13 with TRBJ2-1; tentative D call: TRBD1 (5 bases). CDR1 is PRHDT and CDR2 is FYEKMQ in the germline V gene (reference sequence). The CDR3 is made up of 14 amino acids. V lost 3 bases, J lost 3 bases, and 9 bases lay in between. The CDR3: CASSLARDYNEQFF. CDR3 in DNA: TGTGCCAGCAGCTTGGCCAGGGACTACAATGAGCAGTTCTTC.

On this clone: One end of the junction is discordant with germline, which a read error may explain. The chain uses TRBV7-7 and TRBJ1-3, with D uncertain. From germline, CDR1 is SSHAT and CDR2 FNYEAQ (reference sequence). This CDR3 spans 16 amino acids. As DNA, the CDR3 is TGTGCTAGCAGCTCGAAAGACGGACTCTGGAGAAACACCATATATTTT. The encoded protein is CASSSKDGLWRNTIYF.

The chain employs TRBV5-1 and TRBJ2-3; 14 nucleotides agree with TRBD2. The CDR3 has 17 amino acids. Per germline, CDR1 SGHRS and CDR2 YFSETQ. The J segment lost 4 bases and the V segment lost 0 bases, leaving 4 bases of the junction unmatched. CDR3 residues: CASSLGTSGGRADTQYF. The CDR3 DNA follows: TGCGCCAGCAGCTTGGGGACTAGCGGGGGGCGGGCAGATACGCAGTATTTT.

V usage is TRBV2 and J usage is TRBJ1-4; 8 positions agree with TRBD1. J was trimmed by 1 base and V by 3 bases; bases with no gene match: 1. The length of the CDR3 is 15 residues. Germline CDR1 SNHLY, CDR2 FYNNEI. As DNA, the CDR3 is TGTGCCAGCAGTGAGACAGGGGTAACTAATGAAAAACTGTTTTTT. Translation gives CASSETGVTNEKLFF.

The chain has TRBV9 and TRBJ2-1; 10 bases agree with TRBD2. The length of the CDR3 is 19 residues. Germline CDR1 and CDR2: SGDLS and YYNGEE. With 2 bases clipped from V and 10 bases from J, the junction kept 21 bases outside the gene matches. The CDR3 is CASSVSDPLRASGGGEQFF. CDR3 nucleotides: TGTGCCAGCAGCGTTTCAGACCCCCTGAGGGCTAGCGGGGGTGGCGAGCAGTTCTTC.

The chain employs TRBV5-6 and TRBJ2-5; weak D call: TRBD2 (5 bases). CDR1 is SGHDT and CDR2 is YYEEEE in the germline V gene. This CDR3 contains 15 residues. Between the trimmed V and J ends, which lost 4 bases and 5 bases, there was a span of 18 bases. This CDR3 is CASSDTGGPGETQYF. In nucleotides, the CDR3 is TGTGCCAGCAGCGACACCGGAGGCCCGGGGGAGACCCAGTACTTC.

CDR3 protein: CAISHTTGWDEKLFF. The CDR3 DNA sequence: TGTGCCATCAGTCACACGACAGGGTGGGATGAAAAACTGTTTTTT. The chain joins TRBV10-3 to TRBJ1-4; TRBD1 matches at 7 bases. Trimming removed 5 bases from V and 6 bases from J; junction bases left unmatched: 9. The CDR3 totals 15 residues. CDR1 and CDR2 (germline): ENHRY, SYGVKD.

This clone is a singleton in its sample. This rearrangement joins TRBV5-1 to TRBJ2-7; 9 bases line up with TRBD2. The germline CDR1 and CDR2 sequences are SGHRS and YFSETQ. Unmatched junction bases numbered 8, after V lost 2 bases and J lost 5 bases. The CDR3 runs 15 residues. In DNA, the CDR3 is TGCGCCAGCAGCTTCGGACTAGCGCGTCCCCACGAGCAGTACTTC. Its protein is CASSFGLARPHEQYF.

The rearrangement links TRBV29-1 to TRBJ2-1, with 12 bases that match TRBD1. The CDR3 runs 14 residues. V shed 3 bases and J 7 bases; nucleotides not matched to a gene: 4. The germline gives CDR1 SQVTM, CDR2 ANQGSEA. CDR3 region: CSVDRGQGANEQFF. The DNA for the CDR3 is TGCAGCGTTGATAGGGGACAGGGGGCGAATGAGCAGTTCTTC.

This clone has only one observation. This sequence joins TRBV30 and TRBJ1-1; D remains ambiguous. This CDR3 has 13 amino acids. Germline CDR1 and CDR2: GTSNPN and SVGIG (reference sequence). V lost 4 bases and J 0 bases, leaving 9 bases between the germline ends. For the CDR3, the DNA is TGTGCCTGGAAGATAACAGTGAACACTGAAGCTTTCTTT. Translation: CAWKITVNTEAFF.

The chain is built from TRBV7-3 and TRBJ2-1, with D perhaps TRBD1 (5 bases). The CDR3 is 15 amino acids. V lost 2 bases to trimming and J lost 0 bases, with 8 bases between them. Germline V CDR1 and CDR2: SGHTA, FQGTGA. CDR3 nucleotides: TGTGCCAGCAGCTTAGGGGCCGTCTCCTACAATGAGCAGTTCTTC. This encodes CASSLGAVSYNEQFF.

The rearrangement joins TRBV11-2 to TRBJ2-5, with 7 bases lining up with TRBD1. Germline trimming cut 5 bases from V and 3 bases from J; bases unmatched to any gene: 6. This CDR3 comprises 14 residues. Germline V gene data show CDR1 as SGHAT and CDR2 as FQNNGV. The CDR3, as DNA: TGTGCCAGCAGCGACCGGGACAGAAAAGAGACCCAGTACTTC. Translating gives CASSDRDRKETQYF.

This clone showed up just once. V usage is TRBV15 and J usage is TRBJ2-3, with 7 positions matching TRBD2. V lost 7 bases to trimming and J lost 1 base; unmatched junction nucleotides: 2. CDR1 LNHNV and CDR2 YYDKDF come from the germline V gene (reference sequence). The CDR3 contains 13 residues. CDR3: CATKAGGTDTQYF. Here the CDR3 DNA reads TGTGCCACCAAGGCGGGGGGCACAGATACGCAGTATTTT.

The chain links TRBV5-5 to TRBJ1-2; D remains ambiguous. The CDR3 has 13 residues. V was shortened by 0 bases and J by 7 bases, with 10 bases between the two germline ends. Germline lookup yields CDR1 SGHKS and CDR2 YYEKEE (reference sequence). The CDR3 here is CASSLVGMRGYTF. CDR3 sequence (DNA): TGTGCCAGCAGCTTGGTTGGTATGCGTGGCTACACCTTC. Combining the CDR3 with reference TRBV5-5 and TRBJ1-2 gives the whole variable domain DAGVTQSPTHLIKTRGQQVTLRCSPISGHKSVSWYQQVLGQGPQFIFQYYEKEERGRGNFPDRFSARQFPNYSSELNVNALLLGDSALYLCASSLVGMRGYTFGSGTRLTVV.

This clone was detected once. For the CDR3, the DNA is TGTGCCAGCAGTGAAGGACTTGTGACAGGGGGCTTTGAAGCTTTCTTT. Amino acids: CASSEGLVTGGFEAFF. V is TRBV6-1 and J is TRBJ1-1; 10 bases are shared with TRBD1. Germline V gene lookup returns CDR1 MNHNS and CDR2 SASEGT. The junction had 9 bases not matched to a gene; V was cut back by 1 base and J by 7 bases. CDR3 size: 16 residues.

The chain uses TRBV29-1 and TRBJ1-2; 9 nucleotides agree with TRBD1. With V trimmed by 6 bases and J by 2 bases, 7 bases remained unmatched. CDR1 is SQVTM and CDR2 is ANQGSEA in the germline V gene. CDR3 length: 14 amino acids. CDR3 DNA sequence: TGCAGCGTCACCGGACAGGGGAGAAACTATGGCTACACCTTC. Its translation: CSVTGQGRNYGYTF.

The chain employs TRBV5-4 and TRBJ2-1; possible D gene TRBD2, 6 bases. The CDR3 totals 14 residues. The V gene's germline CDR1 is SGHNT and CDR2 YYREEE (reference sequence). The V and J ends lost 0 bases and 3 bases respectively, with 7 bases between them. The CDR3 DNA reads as TGTGCCAGCAGCTTGGGCGGGGACTACAATGAGCAGTTCTTC. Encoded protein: CASSLGGDYNEQFF.

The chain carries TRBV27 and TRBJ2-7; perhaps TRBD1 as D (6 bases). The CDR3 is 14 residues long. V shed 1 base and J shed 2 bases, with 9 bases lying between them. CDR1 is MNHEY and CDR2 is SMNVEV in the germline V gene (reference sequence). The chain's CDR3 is CASSLYGTPYEQYF. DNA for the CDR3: TGTGCCAGCAGTTTATATGGGACACCCTACGAGCAGTACTTC.

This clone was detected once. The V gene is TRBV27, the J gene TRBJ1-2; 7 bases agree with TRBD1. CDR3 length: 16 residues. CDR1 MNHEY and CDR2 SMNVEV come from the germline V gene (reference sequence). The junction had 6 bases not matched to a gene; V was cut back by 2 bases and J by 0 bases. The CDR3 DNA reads TGTGCCAGCAGTTTACAGGGACAGAGAGCTAACTATGGCTACACCTTC. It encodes CASSLQGQRANYGYTF.